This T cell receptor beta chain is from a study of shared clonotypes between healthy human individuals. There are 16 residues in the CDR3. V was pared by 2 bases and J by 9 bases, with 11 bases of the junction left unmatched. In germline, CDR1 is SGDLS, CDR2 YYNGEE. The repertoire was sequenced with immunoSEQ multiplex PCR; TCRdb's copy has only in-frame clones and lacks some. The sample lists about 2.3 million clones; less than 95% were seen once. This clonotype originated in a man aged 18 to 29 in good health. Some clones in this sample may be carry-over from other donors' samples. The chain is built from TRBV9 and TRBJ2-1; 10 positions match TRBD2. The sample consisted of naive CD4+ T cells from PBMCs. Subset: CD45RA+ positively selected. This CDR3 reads CASSVRASGSRSEQFF. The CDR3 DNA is TGTGCCAGCAGCGTTCGGGCTAGCGGGAGTCGGAGTGAGCAGTTCTTC. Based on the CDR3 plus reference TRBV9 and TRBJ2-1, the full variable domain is DSGVTQTPKHLITATGQRVTLRCSPRSGDLSVYWYQQSLDQGLQFLIQYYNGEERAKGNILERFSAQQFPDLHSELNLSSLELGDSALYFCASSVRASGSRSEQFFGPGTRLTVL.